The following is a T cell receptor beta chain sequence with its context. No cognate antigen has been identified for it. The record has no base qualities; no much larger clone is one base away. Using the deep immunoSEQ assay, multiplex PCR amplified TCR CDR3 regions from genomic DNA. Genomic DNA extracted from each cell subset was distributed evenly over all wells of several immunoSEQ 96-well plates, and each plate served as one replicate. Each replicate PCR for sorted subsets received about 0.2 ug genomic DNA, equal to about 29,000 T cell genomes. Purified libraries were measured with a Qubit 3.0 fluorometer, size-checked on a Bioanalyzer 2100, and measured again with the KAPA Library Quantification kit. A separate single-read 150-cycle Illumina NextSeq 550 flow cell was used to sequence each immunoSEQ 96-well plate. In the original analysis: Because only junctional sequences without quality scores were contained in the immunoSEQ output, filtering matching that applied to full-length reads could not be performed. Sequences were annotated with PyIR, a Python wrapper for IgBLAST v1.9, using IMGT germline references to assign V/J genes and CDR3. Reads were removed for weak V/J assignments (E-value above 1e-6), missing CDR3, stop codons, out-of-frame junctions, or ambiguous translated residues. V3J clonotypes were defined by identical inferred V gene, J gene, and CDR3 amino acid sequence. Percentage overlap between repertoires was computed as shared unique clonotypes divided by the size of the smaller repertoire. Repertoire richness was assessed with RTK rarefaction, the Chao1 estimator, and Recon v2.1 estimates of unobserved clonotypes. Generation probabilities were computed with OLGA for all TCRbeta clonotypes obtained by the gDNA method from several donors. This immuneACCESS table, as held by TCRdb, lists in-frame sequences with V and J called but not all clones. Of the missing ones, under half trace to an unresolved V gene in checked studies; the others have no known cause. The D gene and trimming were derived from the DNA, and the V and J assignments and clone size from that table. The sample table lists more than 1,200,000 clones, about 98.5% of them with a count of one. The ten largest clones add up to approximately 0.38% of the sample.

This sample is drawn from a study of shared clonotypes between healthy human individuals (dated by TCRdb to about 2020). Regarding the study in general: The cohort included a few men and a couple of women between 18 and 49 years of age. For each donor, three plates each were used for CD4 naive and CD4 memory, two plates were used for CD8 naive, and one plate was used for CD8 memory. Blood TCR repertoires of about five healthy adults were deeply sequenced to estimate repertoire size and the extent of clonotype sharing between individuals. To increase sequencing depth and limit assay-specific biases, different laboratories used diverse techniques to prepare libraries and sequence TCR repertoires. Leukapheresis yielded between about 0.85 and 10 billion PBMCs per donor. The paper as a whole reports these results and caveats: Based on pairwise subsampling, the degree of clonotype sharing among donors was expected to be affected by sequencing depth. Sampling was restricted to blood, and TCR repertoires in tissue are likely to differ from TCR repertoires in blood. Naive subsets generally had larger estimated clonotype richness than memory subsets did. When several donors were compared, the shared fraction of clonotypes was about 5% for naive CD4, around 3.6% for naive CD8, roughly 2.5% for memory CD4, and 0.4% for memory CD8. Clonotypes shared by all four sorted-subset donors showed higher generation probabilities than non-shared clonotypes. The genetic and exposure-history diversity represented was limited by the small number of donors. Even with the large sequencing depth, rarefaction of the sorted-subset datasets indicated that sequencing was incomplete.

Cut back by 4 bases and 5 bases, the V and J ends lie 15 bases apart. The CDR3 sequence holds 15 residues, the cysteine and phenylalanine included. The sequence is cut down to CDR3 DNA, 45 bases in frame from base 1. CDR1 and CDR2 were assigned from the germline V gene as ENHRY and SYGVKD. The donors were healthy, HIV-negative adults who had no recently reported acute infections or vaccinations. Every donor was a Caucasian adult residing in Nashville, Tennessee, USA. CD4+ T cells were enriched by magnetic negative selection; naive cells were then positively selected on CD45RA, and the negative fraction formed the memory subset. After blood collection by leukapheresis, PBMCs were isolated using Ficoll-Histopaque density gradient centrifugation and then cryopreserved in the vapor phase of liquid nitrogen. Analytical flow cytometry was used to check the purity and quantity of each magnetically sorted T cell population. Genomic DNA was isolated from each sorted fraction and quantified by UV absorbance on a Nanodrop 2000c.

The specimen sequenced was naive CD4+ T cells sorted from blood. The cell subset or site label, as the study defines it: CD45RA+ positively selected. The clonotype originates from a man aged 30-40 years in good health. Recombination connected TRBV10-3 to TRBJ2-1; D gene: possibly TRBD2, on 5 matching bases. The encoded CDR3 is CAISGLLSAHNEQFF. The DNA reads as follows: TGTGCCATCAGTGGGCTCCTTAGCGCGCACAATGAGCAGTTCTTC.